The TCR beta chain under discussion was sequenced for a study of blood T cell repertoires in COVID-19. Study in general: Spain, Italy and the United States supplied samples that represented acute and convalescent COVID-19. Sample material is recorded as cDNA or gDNA derived from T cells, B-cell-depleted T cells, or PBMCs.

The study assigned cohorts using participant-reported clinical history. Profiling relied on immunoSEQ multiplex PCR, and the TCRdb table lists in-frame clones only, not all of them. This table has about 280,000 clones, approximately 80% appearing once. V was cut by 4 bases and J by 2 bases, with 17 bases left in between. The CDR3 is 16 residues long. CDR1 SGHRS and CDR2 YFSETQ come from the germline V gene. This receptor was identified in a man aged 35 to 55 who had been exposed to COVID-19. What was sequenced was PBMCs or T cells enriched from blood (not recorded which). This chain connects TRBV5-1 to TRBJ2-3; D uncertain. The CDR3: CASSPTVLEVTDTQYF. The CDR3, as DNA: TGCGCCAGCAGCCCCACCGTCCTAGAAGTCACAGATACGCAGTATTTT.